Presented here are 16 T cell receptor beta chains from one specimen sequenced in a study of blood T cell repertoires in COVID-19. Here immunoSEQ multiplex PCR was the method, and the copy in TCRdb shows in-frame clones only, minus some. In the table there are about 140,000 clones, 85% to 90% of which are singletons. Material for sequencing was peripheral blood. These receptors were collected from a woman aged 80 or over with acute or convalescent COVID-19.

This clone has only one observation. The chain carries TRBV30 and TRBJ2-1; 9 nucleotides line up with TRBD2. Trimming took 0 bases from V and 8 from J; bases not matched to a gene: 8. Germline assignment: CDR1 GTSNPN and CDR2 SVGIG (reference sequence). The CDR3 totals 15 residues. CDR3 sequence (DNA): TGTGCCTGGAGTGTGGGTCTAGCGGGGCGAGATGAGCAGTTCTTC. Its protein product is CAWSVGLAGRDEQFF. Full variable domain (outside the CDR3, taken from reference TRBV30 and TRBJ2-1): SQTIHQWPATLVQPVGSPLSLECTVEGTSNPNLYWYRQAAGRGLQLLFYSVGIGQISSEVPQNLSASRPQDRQFILSSKKLLLSDSGFYLCAWSVGLAGRDEQFFGPGTRLTVL.

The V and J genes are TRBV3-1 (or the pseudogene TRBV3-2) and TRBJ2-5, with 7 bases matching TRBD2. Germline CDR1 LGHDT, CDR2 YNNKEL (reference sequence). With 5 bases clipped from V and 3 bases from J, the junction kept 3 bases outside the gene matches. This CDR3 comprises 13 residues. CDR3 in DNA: TGTGCCAGCAGCTTCAGCGGGGAAGAGACCCAGTACTTC. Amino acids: CASSFSGEETQYF.

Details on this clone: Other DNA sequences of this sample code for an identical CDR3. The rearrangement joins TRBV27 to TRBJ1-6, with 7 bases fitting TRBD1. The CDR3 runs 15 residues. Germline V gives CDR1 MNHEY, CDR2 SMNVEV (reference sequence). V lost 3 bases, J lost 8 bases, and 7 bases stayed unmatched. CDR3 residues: CASSLYRGRDSPLHF. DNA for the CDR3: TGTGCCAGCAGTTTGTACAGGGGTCGGGATTCACCCCTCCACTTT.

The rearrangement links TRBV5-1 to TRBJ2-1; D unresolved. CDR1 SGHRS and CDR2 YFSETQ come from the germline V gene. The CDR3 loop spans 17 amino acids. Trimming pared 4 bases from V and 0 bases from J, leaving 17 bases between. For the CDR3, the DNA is TGCGCCAGCAGCCCTTACCTCATAGTGAACTCCTACAATGAGCAGTTCTTC. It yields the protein CASSPYLIVNSYNEQFF.

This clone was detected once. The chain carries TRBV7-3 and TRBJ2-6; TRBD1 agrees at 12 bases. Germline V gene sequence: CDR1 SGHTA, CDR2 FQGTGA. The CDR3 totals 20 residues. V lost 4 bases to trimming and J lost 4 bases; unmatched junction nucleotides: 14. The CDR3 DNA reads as TGTGCCAGCAGCTCGCCATGGGGACAGGGGGCCGCCCCAGGGGCCAACGTCCTGACTTTC. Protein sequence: CASSSPWGQGAAPGANVLTF. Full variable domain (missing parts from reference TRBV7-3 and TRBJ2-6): GAGVSQTPSNKVTEKGKYVELRCDPISGHTALYWYRQSLGQGPEFLIYFQGTGAADDSGLPNDRFFAVRPEGSVSTLKIQRTERGDSAVYLCASSSPWGQGAAPGANVLTFGAGSRLTVL.

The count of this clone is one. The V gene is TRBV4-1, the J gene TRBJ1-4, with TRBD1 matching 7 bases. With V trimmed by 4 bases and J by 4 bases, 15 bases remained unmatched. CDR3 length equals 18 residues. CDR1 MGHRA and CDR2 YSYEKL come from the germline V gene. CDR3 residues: CASSPYYRDSGFNEKLFF. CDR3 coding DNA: TGCGCCAGCAGCCCCTACTATCGGGACAGCGGCTTTAATGAAAAACTGTTTTTT.

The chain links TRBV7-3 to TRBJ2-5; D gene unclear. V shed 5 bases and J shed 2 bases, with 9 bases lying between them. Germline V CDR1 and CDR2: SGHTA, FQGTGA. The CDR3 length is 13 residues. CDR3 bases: TGTGCCAGCAGCAAGACTGGACAAGAGACCCAGTACTTC. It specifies CASSKTGQETQYF.

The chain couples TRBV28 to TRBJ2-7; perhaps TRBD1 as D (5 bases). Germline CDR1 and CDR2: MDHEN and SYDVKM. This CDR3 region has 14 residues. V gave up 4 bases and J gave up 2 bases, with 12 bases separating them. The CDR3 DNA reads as TGTGCCAGCAGTTCTTTTTCAGGGACCTACGAGCAGTACTTC. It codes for CASSSFSGTYEQYF.

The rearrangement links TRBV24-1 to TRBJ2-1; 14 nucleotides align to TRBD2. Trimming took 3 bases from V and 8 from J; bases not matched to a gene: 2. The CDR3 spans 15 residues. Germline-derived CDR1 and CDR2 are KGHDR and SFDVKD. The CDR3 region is CATSDGTSGGYEQFF. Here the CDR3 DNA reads TGTGCCACCAGTGATGGGACTAGCGGGGGTTATGAGCAGTTCTTC.

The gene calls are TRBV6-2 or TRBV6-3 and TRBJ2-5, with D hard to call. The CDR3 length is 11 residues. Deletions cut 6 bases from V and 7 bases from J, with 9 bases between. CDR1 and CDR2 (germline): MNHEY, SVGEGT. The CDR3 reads CASSPRGTQYF. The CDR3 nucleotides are TGTGCCAGCAGCCCTCGAGGGACCCAGTACTTC.

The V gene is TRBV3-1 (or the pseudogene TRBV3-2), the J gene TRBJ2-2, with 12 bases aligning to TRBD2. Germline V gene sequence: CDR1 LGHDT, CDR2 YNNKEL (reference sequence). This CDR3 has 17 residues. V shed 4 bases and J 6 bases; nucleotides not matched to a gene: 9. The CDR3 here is CASSPETSGGSPGELFF. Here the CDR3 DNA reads TGTGCCAGCAGCCCGGAGACTAGCGGGGGTTCGCCCGGGGAGCTGTTTTTT.

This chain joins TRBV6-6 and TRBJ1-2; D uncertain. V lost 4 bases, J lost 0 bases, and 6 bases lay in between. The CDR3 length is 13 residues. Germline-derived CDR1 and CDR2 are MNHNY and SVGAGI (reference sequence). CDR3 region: CASSFPSNYGYTF. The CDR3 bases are TGTGCCAGCAGTTTCCCTTCTAACTATGGCTACACCTTC.

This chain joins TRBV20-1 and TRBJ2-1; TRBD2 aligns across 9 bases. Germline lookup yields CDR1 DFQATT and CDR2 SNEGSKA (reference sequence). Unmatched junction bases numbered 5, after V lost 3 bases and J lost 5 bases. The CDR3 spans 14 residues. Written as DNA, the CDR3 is TGCAGTGCTAGTGCTAGCGGGGAGAACAATGAGCAGTTCTTC. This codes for CSASASGENNEQFF.

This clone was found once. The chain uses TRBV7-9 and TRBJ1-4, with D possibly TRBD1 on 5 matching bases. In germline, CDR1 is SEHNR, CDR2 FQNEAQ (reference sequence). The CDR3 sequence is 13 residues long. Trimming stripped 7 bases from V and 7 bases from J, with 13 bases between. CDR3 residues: CASKGVGFEKLFF. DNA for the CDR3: TGTGCCAGCAAAGGGGTGGGGTTTGAAAAACTGTTTTTT.

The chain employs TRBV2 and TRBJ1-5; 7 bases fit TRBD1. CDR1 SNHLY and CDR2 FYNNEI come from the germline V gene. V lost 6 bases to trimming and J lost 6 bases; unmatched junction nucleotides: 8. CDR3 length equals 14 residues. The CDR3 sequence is CASRPTGKGQPQHF. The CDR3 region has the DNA TGTGCCAGCAGACCGACAGGGAAGGGTCAGCCCCAGCATTTT.

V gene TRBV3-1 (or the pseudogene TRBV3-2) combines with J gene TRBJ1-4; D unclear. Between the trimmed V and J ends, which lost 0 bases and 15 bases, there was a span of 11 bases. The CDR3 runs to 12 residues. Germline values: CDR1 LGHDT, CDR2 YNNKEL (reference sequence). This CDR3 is CASSQDRVRMFF. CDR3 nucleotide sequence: TGTGCCAGCAGCCAAGACCGGGTTAGGATGTTTTTT.